One sample yielded the 27 T cell receptor beta chains listed below, sequenced in a study of vaccination and CD4 T cells after COVID-19. No cognate antigen is known for these TCRs. The sample's treatment: approximately 9-day PBMC culture with coronavirus spike peptide pools or control peptides (ViraFEST assay). An Oncomine TCR Beta short-read assay was used to sequence the DNA from cultured CD4+ T cells. TCRdb used MiXCR to reprocess the PCR reads, holding one entry per CDR3 protein. The table has 13,000 to 15,000 distinct CDR3 sequences, roughly 60% seen once. The sequenced sample was CD4+ T cells from blood, cultured in vitro. These receptors all stem from a human donor who had recovered from COVID-19.

The chain is built from TRBV30 and TRBJ2-7; possible D gene TRBD2, 5 bases. V lost 4 bases, J lost 6 bases, and 13 bases lay in between. In germline, CDR1 is GTSNPN, CDR2 SVGIG (reference sequence). The CDR3 loop spans 12 amino acids. This CDR3 reads CAWNPLASEQYF. The DNA of the CDR3 is TGTGCCTGGAATCCCCTAGCATCCGAGCAGTACTTC. The full variable domain, completed using reference TRBV30 and TRBJ2-7, is SQTIHQWPATLVQPVGSPLSLECTVEGTSNPNLYWYRQAAGRGLQLLFYSVGIGQISSEVPQNLSASRPQDRQFILSSKKLLLSDSGFYLCAWNPLASEQYFGPGTRLTVT.

This clonotype has a handful of counts. The chain carries TRBV7-2 and TRBJ2-3, with D possibly matching TRBD2 (5 bases). This CDR3 is 14 amino acids long. Germline V CDR1 and CDR2: SGHTA, FQGNSA. Trimming shortened V by 5 bases and J by 2 bases, and 11 bases separated the two germline ends. The CDR3 is CASSRDRYTDTQYF. The CDR3 DNA reads TGTGCCAGCAGCCGGGATCGATACACAGATACGCAGTATTTT.

This clonotype showed up just a few times. The chain is built from TRBV5-4 and TRBJ2-5, with D perhaps matching TRBD1 (5 bases). The CDR3 runs to 14 residues. Trimming removed 1 base at V and 2 bases at J, with 9 bases between. The V gene's germline CDR1 is SGHNT and CDR2 YYREEE (reference sequence). CDR3 coding DNA: TGTGCCAGCAGCTTGCGGTCAGGGCAAGAGACCCAGTACTTC. Encoded protein: CASSLRSGQETQYF.

There are a few counts of this clonotype. J is TRBJ1-6 and V is TRBV20-1, with D possibly TRBD1 on 6 matching bases. The germline V and J ends were trimmed by 0 bases and 7 bases, with 13 bases remaining between them. The germline CDR1 and CDR2 sequences are DFQATT and SNEGSKA (reference sequence). This CDR3 has 15 residues. The CDR3 loop is CSAREDGGQNSPLHF. As DNA, the CDR3 is TGCAGTGCTAGAGAGGATGGGGGGCAGAATTCACCCCTCCACTTT.

J is TRBJ2-5 and V is TRBV5-1, with 9 bases fitting TRBD1. From germline, CDR1 is SGHRS and CDR2 YFSETQ. The CDR3 runs 15 residues. The ends lost 4 bases at V and 2 bases at J; junction bases unmatched: 6. DNA of the CDR3: TGCGCCAGCAGCCTCGGGACAGGGTTTCAAGAGACCCAGTACTTC. It translates to CASSLGTGFQETQYF.

The chain combines TRBV27 with TRBJ2-5; weak D call: TRBD2 (6 bases). The CDR3 spans 17 residues. The germline V and J ends were trimmed by 6 bases and 2 bases, with 22 bases remaining between them. CDR1 is MNHEY, CDR2 SMNVEV, per germline (reference sequence). The CDR3 DNA is TGTGCCAGCAGCCAATTTGAAGGACTAACTAAGCAAGAGACCCAGTACTTC. Translated: CASSQFEGLTKQETQYF.

The genes are TRBV28 and TRBJ1-5; 7 bases map to TRBD1. Germline V gene lookup returns CDR1 MDHEN and CDR2 SYDVKM. The V segment lost 6 bases and the J segment 4 bases; nucleotides outside the gene matches: 15. The CDR3 is 17 amino acids. CDR3 DNA sequence: TGTGCCAGCAGGCCCAGACGGACAGGCTGGAGTAATCAGCCCCAGCATTTT. It encodes CASRPRRTGWSNQPQHF.

The genes are TRBV2 and TRBJ2-7; 7 nucleotides align to TRBD1. Trimming removed 7 bases from V and 0 bases from J; junction bases left unmatched: 6. The CDR3 has 14 residues. CDR1 SNHLY and CDR2 FYNNEI come from the germline V gene. In nucleotides, the CDR3 is TGTGCCAGCATGGCGACAGGGAACTCCTACGAGCAGTACTTC. Residues: CASMATGNSYEQYF.

The chain combines TRBV15 with TRBJ2-7; D is uncertain. Trimming took off 0 bases at V and 1 base at J, with 10 bases between the two ends. CDR1 LNHNV and CDR2 YYDKDF come from the germline V gene (reference sequence). The CDR3 is made up of 15 amino acids. The DNA of the CDR3 is TGTGCCACCAGCAGAGATCTGGGCCAGTCCTACGAGCAGTACTTC. As protein: CATSRDLGQSYEQYF.

This clonotype occurred once. This chain links TRBV20-1 with TRBJ2-3; D is perhaps TRBD1 or TRBD2 (5 bases each). The CDR3 totals 13 residues. The ends were cut back, 4 bases at V and 3 bases at J, with 11 bases in the middle. Germline CDR1 reads DFQATT; CDR2 reads SNEGSKA (reference sequence). CDR3 sequence (DNA): TGCAGTGCTACCGGGACCACAACAGATACGCAGTATTTT. It codes for CSATGTTTDTQYF.

This clonotype showed up just a few times. V is TRBV5-5 and J is TRBJ1-2; 8 bases are shared with TRBD1. V lost 4 bases to trimming and J lost 7 bases; unmatched junction nucleotides: 9. Germline CDR1 SGHKS, CDR2 YYEKEE (reference sequence). The CDR3 covers 14 residues. The CDR3 loop reads CASSATTGGGGYTF. The CDR3 DNA sequence: TGTGCCAGCAGCGCGACCACAGGGGGTGGTGGCTACACCTTC.

This clonotype was observed once. The genes are TRBV4-1 and TRBJ1-5; 8 bases agree with TRBD1. The CDR3 sequence is 15 residues long. J lost 9 bases, V lost 3 bases, and 10 bases had no gene match. From germline, CDR1 is MGHRA and CDR2 YSYEKL. The CDR3 DNA sequence: TGCGCCAGCAGCCAGGGCAGGGGGCTAGGGGGGCCCCAGCATTTT. It is translated as CASSQGRGLGGPQHF.

The chain joins TRBV30 to TRBJ2-2; the D is unclear. The CDR3 loop spans 14 amino acids. CDR1 and CDR2 (germline): GTSNPN, SVGIG (reference sequence). The germline V and J ends were trimmed by 3 bases and 2 bases, with 10 bases remaining between them. The CDR3 nucleotides read TGTGCCTGGAGGCGACGGACCAACACCGGGGAGCTGTTTTTT. The encoded protein is CAWRRRTNTGELFF.

The chain combines TRBV20-1 with TRBJ1-5; unclear D gene. The germline V gene has CDR1 DFQATT and CDR2 SNEGSKA (reference sequence). Trimming took off 5 bases at V and 1 base at J, with 12 bases between the two ends. CDR3 length: 14 residues. CDR3 in DNA: TGCAGTGCTCGGTCCCTGGGGAGCAATCAGCCCCAGCATTTT. Its translation is CSARSLGSNQPQHF.

This rearrangement joins TRBV20-1 to TRBJ1-1; a weak D match, TRBD1 (5 bases). The germline V gene encodes CDR1 DFQATT and CDR2 SNEGSKA (reference sequence). V was clipped by 0 bases and J by 10 bases, with 15 bases between them. This CDR3 is 13 amino acids long. In DNA, the CDR3 is TGCAGTGCTAGAGATGGCCCTTCAGGGTTAGCTTTCTTT. Translated: CSARDGPSGLAFF.

This clonotype has only a few counts. This chain joins TRBV2 and TRBJ1-1; 7 nucleotides match TRBD1. Germline CDR1 and CDR2: SNHLY and FYNNEI. The CDR3 is made up of 14 amino acids. The V segment lost 7 bases and the J segment 1 base; nucleotides outside the gene matches: 6. The CDR3 region has the DNA TGTGCCAGCACTCGACAGGGACGGAACACTGAAGCTTTCTTT. Protein: CASTRQGRNTEAFF.

This clonotype turned up a few times. The V call is TRBV15, the J call TRBJ1-5, with D possibly matching TRBD1 (5 bases). Trimming took off 6 bases at V and 0 bases at J, with 12 bases between the two ends. Germline lookup yields CDR1 LNHNV and CDR2 YYDKDF (reference sequence). The CDR3 contains 15 residues. The CDR3 DNA follows: TGTGCCACCAGAGACAGTCTTAGTAGCAATCAGCCCCAGCATTTT. It is translated as CATRDSLSSNQPQHF.

The gene calls are TRBV20-1 and TRBJ2-4; D ambiguous. The CDR3 runs 13 residues. V was cut by 5 bases and J by 6 bases, with 14 bases left in between. CDR1 is DFQATT and CDR2 is SNEGSKA in the germline V gene (reference sequence). DNA for the CDR3: TGCAGTGCTGGAAACCCAGGCGCAAACATTCAGTACTTC. It codes for CSAGNPGANIQYF.

The rearrangement links TRBV6-4 to TRBJ2-1; D possibly matches TRBD1 or TRBD2 (5 bases each). V dropped 1 base and J dropped 7 bases, with 11 bases sitting between them. The germline V gene encodes CDR1 MRHNA and CDR2 SNTAGT. The CDR3 runs 14 residues. DNA of the CDR3: TGTGCCAGCAGTGACTTGGGGGAATCAAATGAGCAGTTCTTC. As protein: CASSDLGESNEQFF.

The chain is built from TRBV20-1 and TRBJ1-2; D is undetermined. Germline CDR1 reads DFQATT; CDR2 reads SNEGSKA (reference sequence). The CDR3 runs 14 residues. V was shortened by 5 bases and J by 3 bases, with 16 bases between the two germline ends. CDR3 in DNA: TGCAGTGCTTCATTAGGGAACATTGACTATGGCTACACCTTC. Translation gives CSASLGNIDYGYTF.

Within the sample, this clonotype is medium-sized. The chain recombines TRBV6-1 with TRBJ2-5, with D possibly TRBD1 on 6 matching bases. The CDR3 consists of 14 residues. V was shortened by 6 bases and J by 4 bases, with 15 bases between the two germline ends. Germline V lookup: CDR1 MNHNS, CDR2 SASEGT. In nucleotides, the CDR3 is TGTGCCAGCAGCCCCCCACTAGGGGGAGAGACCCAGTACTTC. Its protein is CASSPPLGGETQYF.

The V gene is TRBV20-1, the J gene TRBJ2-7, with D unclear. V shed 6 bases and J shed 3 bases, with 24 bases lying between them. Germline V gene data show CDR1 as DFQATT and CDR2 as SNEGSKA (reference sequence). The CDR3 consists of 16 residues. The CDR3 protein is CSAEDRLIGLNYEQYF. CDR3 bases: TGCAGTGCCGAGGACCGTCTGATCGGTCTGAACTACGAGCAGTACTTC.

This clonotype was found once. This chain uses TRBV15 with TRBJ1-4; D is unresolved. The CDR3 extends over 14 amino acids. V lost 1 base and J 3 bases, leaving 6 bases between the germline ends. Germline CDR1 and CDR2: LNHNV and YYDKDF (reference sequence). The CDR3 is CATSRGGANEKLFF. The DNA of the CDR3 is TGTGCCACCAGCAGAGGGGGTGCTAATGAAAAACTGTTTTTT.

The chain couples TRBV7-8 to TRBJ2-7; 9 positions match TRBD2. The CDR3 has 15 amino acids. The germline V gene encodes CDR1 SGHVS and CDR2 FQNEAQ. With V trimmed by 1 base and J by 7 bases, 8 bases remained unmatched. The CDR3: CASSLGSGSLREQYF. The CDR3 region has the DNA TGTGCCAGCAGCTTAGGTAGCGGGAGTTTGAGGGAGCAGTACTTC. Full variable domain (rest looked up from reference TRBV7-8 and TRBJ2-7): GAGVSQSPRYKVAKRGQDVALRCDPISGHVSLFWYQQALGQGPEFLTYFQNEAQLDKSGLPSDRFFAERPEGSVSTLKIQRTQQEDSAVYLCASSLGSGSLREQYFGPGTRLTVT.

The chain couples TRBV7-2 to TRBJ2-5, with D hard to call. The V gene's germline CDR1 is SGHTA and CDR2 FQGNSA. V was trimmed by 3 bases and J by 5 bases, leaving 7 bases between them. The CDR3 loop spans 12 amino acids. The CDR3 DNA sequence: TGTGCCAGCAGCTTCATACGGGAGACCCAGTACTTC. Translated: CASSFIRETQYF.

The chain couples TRBV6-1 to TRBJ2-1, with TRBD2 matching over 13 bases. After removal of 4 bases from V and 8 bases from J, the junction contained 5 bases not matched to a gene. The germline V gene has CDR1 MNHNS and CDR2 SASEGT. This CDR3 has 15 amino acids. The CDR3 protein is CASSAWTSGRDEQFF. Here the CDR3 DNA reads TGTGCCAGCAGTGCCTGGACTAGCGGGAGAGATGAGCAGTTCTTC.

This clonotype showed up just once. The chain combines TRBV4-1 with TRBJ1-2, with D possibly matching TRBD1 (5 bases). Germline V gene data show CDR1 as MGHRA and CDR2 as YSYEKL. The V gene lost 4 bases and the J gene lost 6 bases, with 12 bases spanning the gap. The CDR3 spans 13 residues. CDR3 loop: CASSPGVGDGYTF. The CDR3 DNA follows: TGCGCCAGCAGCCCCGGGGTGGGGGATGGCTACACCTTC.